This TCR beta chain was identified in a study of T cell changes during pregnancy in multiple sclerosis. CDR3 length: 13 amino acids. Per the germline V gene, CDR1 is MDHEN and CDR2 is SYDVKM. The V gene lost 9 bases and the J gene lost 2 bases, with 11 bases spanning the gap. Here immunoSEQ multiplex PCR was the method, and the copy in TCRdb shows in-frame clones only, minus some. The table shows tens of thousands of clones, with 94% occurring only once. The sample consisted of CD4+ T cells from peripheral blood mononuclear cells, taken after pregnancy. The origin of this receptor is a female donor with multiple sclerosis, enrolled in a pregnancy study. The chain combines TRBV28 with TRBJ1-5; weak D call: TRBD1 (6 bases). The CDR3 region has the DNA TGTGCCAGTGGGGACACCCGCAATCAGCCCCAGCATTTT. Its protein is CASGDTRNQPQHF.